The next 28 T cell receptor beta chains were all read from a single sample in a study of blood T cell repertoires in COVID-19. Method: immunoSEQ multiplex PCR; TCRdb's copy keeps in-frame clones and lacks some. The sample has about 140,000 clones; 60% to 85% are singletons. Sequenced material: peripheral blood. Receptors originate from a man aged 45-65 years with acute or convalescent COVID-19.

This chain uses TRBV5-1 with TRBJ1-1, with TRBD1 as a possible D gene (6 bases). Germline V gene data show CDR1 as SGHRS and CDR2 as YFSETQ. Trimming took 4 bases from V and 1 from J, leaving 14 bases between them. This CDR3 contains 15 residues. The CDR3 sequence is CASSLNRASNTEAFF. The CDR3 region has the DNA TGCGCCAGCAGCCTAAACAGGGCGTCGAACACTGAAGCTTTCTTT.

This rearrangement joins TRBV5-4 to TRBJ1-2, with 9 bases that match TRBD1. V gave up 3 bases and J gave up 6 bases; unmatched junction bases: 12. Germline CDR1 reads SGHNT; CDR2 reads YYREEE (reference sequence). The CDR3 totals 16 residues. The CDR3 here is CASSSPSDRGGDGYTF. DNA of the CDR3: TGTGCCAGCAGCTCCCCCTCGGACAGGGGAGGTGATGGCTACACCTTC. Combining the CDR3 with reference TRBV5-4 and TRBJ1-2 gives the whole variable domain ETGVTQSPTHLIKTRGQQVTLRCSSQSGHNTVSWYQQALGQGPQFIFQYYREEENGRGNFPPRFSGLQFPNYSSELNVNALELDDSALYLCASSSPSDRGGDGYTFGSGTRLTVV.

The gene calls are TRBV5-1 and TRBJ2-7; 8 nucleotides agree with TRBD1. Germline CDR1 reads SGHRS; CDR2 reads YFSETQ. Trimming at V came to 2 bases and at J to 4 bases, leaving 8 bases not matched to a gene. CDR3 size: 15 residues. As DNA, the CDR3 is TGCGCCAGCAGCTTAGTTACAGGGGGATTTTACGAGCAGTACGTC. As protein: CASSLVTGGFYEQYV.

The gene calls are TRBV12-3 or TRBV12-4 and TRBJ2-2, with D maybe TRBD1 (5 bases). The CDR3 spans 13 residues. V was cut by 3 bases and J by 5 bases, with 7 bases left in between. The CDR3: CASSLGQTGELFF. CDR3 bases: TGTGCCAGCAGTTTGGGGCAGACCGGGGAGCTGTTTTTT.

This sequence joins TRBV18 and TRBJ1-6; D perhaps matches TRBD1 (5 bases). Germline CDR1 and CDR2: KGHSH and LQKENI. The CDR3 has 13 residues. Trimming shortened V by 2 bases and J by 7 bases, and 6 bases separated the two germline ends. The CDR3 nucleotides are TGTGCCAGCTCACCAGACAGAAATTCACCCCTCCACTTT. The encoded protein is CASSPDRNSPLHF.

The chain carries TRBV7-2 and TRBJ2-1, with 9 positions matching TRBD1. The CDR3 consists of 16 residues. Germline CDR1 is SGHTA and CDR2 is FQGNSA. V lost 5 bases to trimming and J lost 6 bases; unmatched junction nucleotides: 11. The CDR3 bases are TGTGCCAGCAGCGCAACAGGGGGCGATGGTCCCAATGAGCAGTTCTTC. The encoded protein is CASSATGGDGPNEQFF.

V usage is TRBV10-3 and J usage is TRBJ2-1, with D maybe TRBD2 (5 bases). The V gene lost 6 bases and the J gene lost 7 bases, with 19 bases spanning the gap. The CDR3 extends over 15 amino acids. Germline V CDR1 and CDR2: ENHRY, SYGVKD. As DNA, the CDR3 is TGTGCCATCAGCACCCGGGAAACGGGATGGAATGAGCAGTTCTTC. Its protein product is CAISTRETGWNEQFF.

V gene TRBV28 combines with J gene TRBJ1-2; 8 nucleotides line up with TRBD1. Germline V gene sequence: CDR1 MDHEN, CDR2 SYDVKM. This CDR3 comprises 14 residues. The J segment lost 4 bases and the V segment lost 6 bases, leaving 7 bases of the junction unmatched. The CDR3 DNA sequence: TGTGCCAGCAGGGACCCACAGGGGGTCTATGGCTACACCTTC. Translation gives CASRDPQGVYGYTF.

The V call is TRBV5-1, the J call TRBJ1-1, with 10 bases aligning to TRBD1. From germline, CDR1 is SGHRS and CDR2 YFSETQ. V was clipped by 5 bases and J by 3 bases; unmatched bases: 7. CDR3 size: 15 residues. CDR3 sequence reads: CASSRQGAGDTEAFF. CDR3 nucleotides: TGCGCCAGCAGTAGACAGGGGGCAGGCGACACTGAAGCTTTCTTT.

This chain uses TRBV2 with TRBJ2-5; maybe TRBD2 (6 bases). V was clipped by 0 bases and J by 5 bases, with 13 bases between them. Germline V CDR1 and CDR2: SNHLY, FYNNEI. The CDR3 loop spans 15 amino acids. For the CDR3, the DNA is TGTGCCAGCAGTGAAGCGCGGGGCCCTTTGGAGACCCAGTACTTC. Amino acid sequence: CASSEARGPLETQYF.

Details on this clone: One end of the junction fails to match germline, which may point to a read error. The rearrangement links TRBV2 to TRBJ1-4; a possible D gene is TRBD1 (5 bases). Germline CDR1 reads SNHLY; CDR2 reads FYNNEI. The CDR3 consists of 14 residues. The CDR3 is CASRQRTTDEKLFF. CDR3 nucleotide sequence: TGTGCCAGCAGGCAACGGACAACTGATGAAAAACTGTTTTTT. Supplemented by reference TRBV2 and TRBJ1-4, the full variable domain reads EPEVTQTPSHQVTQMGQEVILRCVPISNHLYFYWYRQILGQKVEFLVSFYNNEISEKSEIFDDQFSVERPDGSNFTLKIRSTKLEDSAMYFCASRQRTTDEKLFFGSGTQLSVL.

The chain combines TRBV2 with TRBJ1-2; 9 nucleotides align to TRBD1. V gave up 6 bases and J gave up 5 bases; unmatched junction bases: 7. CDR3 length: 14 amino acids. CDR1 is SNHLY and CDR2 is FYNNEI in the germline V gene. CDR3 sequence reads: CASSLGQGRYGYTF. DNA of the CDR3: TGTGCCAGCAGCCTGGGACAGGGTCGGTATGGCTACACCTTC. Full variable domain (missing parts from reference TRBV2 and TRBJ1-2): EPEVTQTPSHQVTQMGQEVILRCVPISNHLYFYWYRQILGQKVEFLVSFYNNEISEKSEIFDDQFSVERPDGSNFTLKIRSTKLEDSAMYFCASSLGQGRYGYTFGSGTRLTVV.

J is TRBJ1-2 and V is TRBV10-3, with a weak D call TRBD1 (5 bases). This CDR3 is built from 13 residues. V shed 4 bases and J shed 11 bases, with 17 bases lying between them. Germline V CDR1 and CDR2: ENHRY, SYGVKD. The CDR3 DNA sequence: TGTGCCATCAGTGCGGACGGACAATTTGGGTACACCTTC. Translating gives CAISADGQFGYTF.

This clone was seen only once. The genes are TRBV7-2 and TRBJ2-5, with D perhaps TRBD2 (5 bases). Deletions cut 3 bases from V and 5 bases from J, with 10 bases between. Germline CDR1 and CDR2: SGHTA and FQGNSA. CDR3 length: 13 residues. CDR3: CASSFSSGETQYF. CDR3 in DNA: TGTGCCAGCAGCTTCAGTTCGGGGGAGACCCAGTACTTC.

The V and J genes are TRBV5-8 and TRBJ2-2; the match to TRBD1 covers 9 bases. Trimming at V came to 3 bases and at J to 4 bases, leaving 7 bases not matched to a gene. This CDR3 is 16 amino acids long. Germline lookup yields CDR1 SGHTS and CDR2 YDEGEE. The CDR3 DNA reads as TGTGCCAGCAGCTCGAACAGGGGGCCTAGCACCGGGGAGCTGTTTTTT. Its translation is CASSSNRGPSTGELFF.

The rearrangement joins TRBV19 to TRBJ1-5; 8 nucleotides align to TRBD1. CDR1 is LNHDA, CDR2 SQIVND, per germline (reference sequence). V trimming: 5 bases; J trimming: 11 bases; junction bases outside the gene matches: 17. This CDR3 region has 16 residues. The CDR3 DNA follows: TGTGCCAGTAGTCCCGCCCGGACAGGGCCACTCACGGCCCAGCATTTT. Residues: CASSPARTGPLTAQHF.

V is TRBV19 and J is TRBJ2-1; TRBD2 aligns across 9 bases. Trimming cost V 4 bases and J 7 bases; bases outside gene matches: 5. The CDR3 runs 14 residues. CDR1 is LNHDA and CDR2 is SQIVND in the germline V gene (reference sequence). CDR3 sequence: CASSSGGAWNEQFF. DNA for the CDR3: TGTGCCAGTAGTAGCGGGGGGGCCTGGAATGAGCAGTTCTTC.

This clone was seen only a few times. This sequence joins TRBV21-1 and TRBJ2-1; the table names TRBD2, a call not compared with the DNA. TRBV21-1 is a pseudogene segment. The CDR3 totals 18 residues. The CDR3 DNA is TGTGCCAGCAGCAAATGGGTTAGCGGGGCCCTTTTTTACAATGAGCAGTTCTTC. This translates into CASSKWVSGALFYNEQFF.

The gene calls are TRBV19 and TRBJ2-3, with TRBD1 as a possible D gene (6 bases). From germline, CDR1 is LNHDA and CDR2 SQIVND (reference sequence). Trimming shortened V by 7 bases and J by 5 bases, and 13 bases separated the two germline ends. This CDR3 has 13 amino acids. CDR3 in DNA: TGTGCCAGTACCCAGGGGACGCTAGATACGCAGTATTTT. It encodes CASTQGTLDTQYF.

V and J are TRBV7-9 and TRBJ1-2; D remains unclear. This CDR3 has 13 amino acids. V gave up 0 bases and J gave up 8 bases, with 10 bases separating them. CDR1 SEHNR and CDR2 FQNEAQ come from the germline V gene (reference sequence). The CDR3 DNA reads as TGTGCCAGCAGCTTAGCGTCGGGTGGAGGCTACACCTTC. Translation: CASSLASGGGYTF.

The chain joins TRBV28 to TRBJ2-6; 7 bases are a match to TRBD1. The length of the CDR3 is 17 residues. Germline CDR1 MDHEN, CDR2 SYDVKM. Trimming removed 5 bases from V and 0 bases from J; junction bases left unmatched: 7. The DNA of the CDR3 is TGTGCCAGCAGTCGTCCCAGACAGGGCTCTGGGGCCAACGTCCTGACTTTC. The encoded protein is CASSRPRQGSGANVLTF.

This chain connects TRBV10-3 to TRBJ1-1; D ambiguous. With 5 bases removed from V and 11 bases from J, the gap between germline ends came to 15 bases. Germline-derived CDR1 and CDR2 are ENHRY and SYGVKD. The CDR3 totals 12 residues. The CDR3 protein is CAISKVGRAAFF. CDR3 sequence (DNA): TGTGCCATCAGTAAGGTGGGGAGGGCGGCTTTCTTT.

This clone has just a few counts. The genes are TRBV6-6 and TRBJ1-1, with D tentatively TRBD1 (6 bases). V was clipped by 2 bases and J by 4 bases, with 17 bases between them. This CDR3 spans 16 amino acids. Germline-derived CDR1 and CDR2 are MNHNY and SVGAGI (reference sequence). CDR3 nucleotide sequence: TGTGCCAGCAGTTACCTTCTGACAGGCTCTACCACTGAAGCTTTCTTT. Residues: CASSYLLTGSTTEAFF.

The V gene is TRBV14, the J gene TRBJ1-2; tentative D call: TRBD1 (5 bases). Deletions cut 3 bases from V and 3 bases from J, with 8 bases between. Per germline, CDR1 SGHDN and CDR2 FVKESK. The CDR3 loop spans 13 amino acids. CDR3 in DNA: TGTGCCAGCAGCCAGGGAGGGGACTATGGCTACACCTTC. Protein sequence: CASSQGGDYGYTF. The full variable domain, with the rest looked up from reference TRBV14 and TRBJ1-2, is EAGVTQFPSHSVIEKGQTVTLRCDPISGHDNLYWYRRVMGKEIKFLLHFVKESKQDESGMPNNRFLAERTGGTYSTLKVQPAELEDSGVYFCASSQGGDYGYTFGSGTRLTVV.

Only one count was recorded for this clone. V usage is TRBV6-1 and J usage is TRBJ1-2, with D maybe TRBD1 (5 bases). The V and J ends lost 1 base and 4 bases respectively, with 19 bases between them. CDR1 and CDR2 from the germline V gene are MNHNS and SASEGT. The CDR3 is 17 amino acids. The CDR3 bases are TGTGCCAGCAGTGAAGTGCAGGGTGTAGGCGCTATCTATGGCTACACCTTC. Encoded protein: CASSEVQGVGAIYGYTF.

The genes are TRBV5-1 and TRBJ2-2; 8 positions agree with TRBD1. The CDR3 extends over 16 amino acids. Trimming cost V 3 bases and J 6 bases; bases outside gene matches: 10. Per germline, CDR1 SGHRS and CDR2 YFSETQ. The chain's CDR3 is CASSSGVTGVAGELFF. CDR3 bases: TGCGCCAGCAGCTCGGGTGTGACAGGGGTCGCCGGGGAGCTGTTTTTT.

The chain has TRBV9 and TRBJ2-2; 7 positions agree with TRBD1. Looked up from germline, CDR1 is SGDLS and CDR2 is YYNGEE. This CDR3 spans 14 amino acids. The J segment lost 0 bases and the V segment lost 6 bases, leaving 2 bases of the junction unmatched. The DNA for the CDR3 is TGTGCCAGCACCGGGACAGCGAACACCGGGGAGCTGTTTTTT. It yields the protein CASTGTANTGELFF.

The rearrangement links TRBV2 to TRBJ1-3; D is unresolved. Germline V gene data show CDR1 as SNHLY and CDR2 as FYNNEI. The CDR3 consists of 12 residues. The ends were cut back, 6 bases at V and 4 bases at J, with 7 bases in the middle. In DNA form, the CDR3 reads TGTGCCAGCAGATTACAAGGAAACACCATATATTTT. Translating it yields CASRLQGNTIYF.